The clone carrying this T cell receptor beta chain was detected once. The antigen is not known. The data stem from a study of OX40 agonist ivuxolimab in advanced cancers. Overall study context: The dose of intravenous ivuxolimab that patients received every 2 weeks ranged from 0.01 to 10 mg/kg. General study findings and limits: Clonal expansion by week 6 occurred in CD4+ and CD8+ blood T cells (at 0.1 to 3.0 mg/kg). A proportion of nonresponders additionally exhibited low normalized T-cell clonal expansion.

The CDR3 is 11 amino acids. The germline V and J ends were trimmed by 1 base and 8 bases, with 8 bases remaining between them. Per the germline V gene, CDR1 is GTSNPN and CDR2 is SVGIG (reference sequence). Method: immunoSEQ multiplex PCR; TCRdb's copy keeps in-frame clones and lacks some. The sample lists roughly 76,000 clones; 80% to 95% were seen once. Sampling times: baseline, cycle 4 day 1, cycle 7 day 1. Sequenced material: CD4+ or CD8+ T cells sorted from blood, taken in a trial of the OX40 agonist ivuxolimab. This chain joins TRBV30 and TRBJ1-2; no firm D call. The clonotype originates from an adult with an advanced solid tumor such as melanoma, head and neck, liver or kidney cancer. CDR3 region: CAWSDKGGYTF. CDR3 bases: TGTGCCTGGAGTGACAAGGGAGGCTACACCTTC. Complete variable domain (other parts from reference TRBV30 and TRBJ1-2): SQTIHQWPATLVQPVGSPLSLECTVEGTSNPNLYWYRQAAGRGLQLLFYSVGIGQISSEVPQNLSASRPQDRQFILSSKKLLLSDSGFYLCAWSDKGGYTFGSGTRLTVV.